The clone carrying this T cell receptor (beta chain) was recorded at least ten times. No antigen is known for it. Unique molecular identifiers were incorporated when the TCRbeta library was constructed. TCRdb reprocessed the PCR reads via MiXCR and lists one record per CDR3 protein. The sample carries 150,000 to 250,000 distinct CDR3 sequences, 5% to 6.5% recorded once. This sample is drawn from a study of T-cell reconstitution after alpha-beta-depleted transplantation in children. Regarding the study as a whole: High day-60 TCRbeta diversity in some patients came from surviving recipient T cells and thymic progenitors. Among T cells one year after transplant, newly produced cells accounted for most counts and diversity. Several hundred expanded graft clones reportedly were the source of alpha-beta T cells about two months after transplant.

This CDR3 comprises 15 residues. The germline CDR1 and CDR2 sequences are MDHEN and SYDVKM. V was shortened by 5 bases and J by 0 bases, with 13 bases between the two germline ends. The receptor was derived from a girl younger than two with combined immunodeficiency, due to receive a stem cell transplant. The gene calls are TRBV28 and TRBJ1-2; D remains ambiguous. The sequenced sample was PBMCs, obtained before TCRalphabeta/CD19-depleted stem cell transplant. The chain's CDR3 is CASSGRIASNYGYTF. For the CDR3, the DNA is TGTGCCAGCAGTGGAAGGATCGCCTCTAACTATGGCTACACCTTC.